The 17 T cell receptor beta chains listed next were all sequenced from one sample in a study of T cell responses to AZD1222 COVID-19 vaccine. This table comes from immunoSEQ multiplex PCR, and its TCRdb copy is limited to in-frame clones, with some not included. Among roughly 80,000 clones listed, 75% to 90% were seen once. The sample consisted of peripheral blood, taken on day 0 of AZD1222 vaccination. Receptors originate from an adult in good health.

This chain's CDR3 is CAWSVGGGTRNYGYTF. In DNA form, the CDR3 reads TGTGCCTGGAGTGTAGGAGGAGGGACGCGGAACTATGGCTACACCTTC. The chain employs TRBV30 and TRBJ1-2; TRBD1 is a possible D gene (5 bases). The germline V gene encodes CDR1 GTSNPN and CDR2 SVGIG (reference sequence). Trimming shortened V by 0 bases and J by 2 bases, and 16 bases separated the two germline ends. The CDR3 loop spans 16 amino acids. Together with reference TRBV30 and TRBJ1-2, the CDR3 gives the full variable domain: SQTIHQWPATLVQPVGSPLSLECTVEGTSNPNLYWYRQAAGRGLQLLFYSVGIGQISSEVPQNLSASRPQDRQFILSSKKLLLSDSGFYLCAWSVGGGTRNYGYTFGSGTRLTVV.

The chain uses TRBV6-5 and TRBJ2-7, with D tentatively TRBD1 (6 bases). Trimming shortened V by 2 bases and J by 5 bases, and 16 bases separated the two germline ends. Germline V gene sequence: CDR1 MNHEY, CDR2 SVGAGI. The CDR3 consists of 15 residues. CDR3 DNA sequence: TGTGCCAGCAGTTACGAATTAACAGGGTACCACGAGCAGTACTTC. Residues: CASSYELTGYHEQYF.

This chain connects TRBV7-9 to TRBJ2-1; possible D gene TRBD2, 6 bases. The CDR3 is 15 residues long. The germline V and J ends were trimmed by 2 bases and 4 bases, with 12 bases remaining between them. Germline V CDR1 and CDR2: SEHNR, FQNEAQ (reference sequence). The CDR3 DNA sequence: TGTGCCAGCAGCTTATCAGGGACTCCTTACAATGAGCAGTTCTTC. It yields the protein CASSLSGTPYNEQFF.

V and J are TRBV6-2 or TRBV6-3 and TRBJ1-2; 12 bases match TRBD1. Losses at the gene ends were 6 bases for V and 6 bases for J; bases not matched to a gene: 8. This CDR3 is built from 15 residues. The germline V gene has CDR1 MNHEY and CDR2 SVGEGT. Written as DNA, the CDR3 is TGTGCCAGCAGCCCTCCCGGGACAGGGGGCAATGGCTACACCTTC. Amino acids: CASSPPGTGGNGYTF.

The chain carries TRBV4-1 and TRBJ1-4; possibly TRBD1 for D (6 bases). V was shortened by 5 bases and J by 5 bases, with 24 bases between the two germline ends. Per germline, CDR1 MGHRA and CDR2 YSYEKL. The CDR3 extends over 18 amino acids. The CDR3 sequence: CASSNPFLYGGPNEKLFF. DNA of the CDR3: TGCGCCAGCAGCAATCCCTTTTTGTACGGGGGCCCCAATGAAAAACTGTTTTTT.

The V call is TRBV27, the J call TRBJ2-1; no firm D call. The CDR3 loop spans 15 amino acids. Trimming left V 3 bases short and J 0 bases short, with 9 bases between. Germline CDR1 and CDR2: MNHEY and SMNVEV (reference sequence). The DNA of the CDR3 is TGTGCCAGCAGTTTGTGGGGTAGCTCCTACAATGAGCAGTTCTTC. Translation gives CASSLWGSSYNEQFF.

The CDR3 DNA follows: TGTGCCAGCAGTTACAACAGGGGGCTCACTGGCTACACCTTC. As protein: CASSYNRGLTGYTF. V usage is TRBV6-5 and J usage is TRBJ1-2; 9 bases align to TRBD1. This CDR3 has 14 amino acids. The V and J ends lost 2 bases and 7 bases, in that order; junction bases with no gene match: 5. The germline CDR1 and CDR2 sequences are MNHEY and SVGAGI.

This clone was seen more than once but under ten times. The V gene is TRBV28, the J gene TRBJ2-3, with D possibly matching TRBD2 (5 bases). V was trimmed by 4 bases and J by 0 bases, leaving 11 bases between them. CDR3 length: 15 residues. Germline-derived CDR1 and CDR2 are MDHEN and SYDVKM. The CDR3 reads CASSYDYGSTDTQYF. DNA for the CDR3: TGTGCCAGCAGTTACGACTACGGGAGCACAGATACGCAGTATTTT.

The chain combines TRBV5-1 with TRBJ1-2; D possibly corresponds to TRBD1 (5 bases). The V and J ends lost 3 bases and 0 bases respectively, with 12 bases between them. The germline CDR1 and CDR2 sequences are SGHRS and YFSETQ. The CDR3 extends over 15 amino acids. CDR3 in amino acids: CASSSGLTTNYGYTF. CDR3 in DNA: TGCGCCAGCAGCTCGGGACTGACTACTAACTATGGCTACACCTTC.

The chain couples TRBV6-1 to TRBJ2-7; D is undetermined. The V and J ends lost 2 bases and 0 bases respectively, with 5 bases between them. CDR1 and CDR2 from the germline V gene are MNHNS and SASEGT. The CDR3 has 13 amino acids. The CDR3 DNA is TGTGCCAGCAGTGAATGGGACTCCTACGAGCAGTACTTC. Translation: CASSEWDSYEQYF.

The chain combines TRBV6-6 with TRBJ1-1; D may be TRBD1 (5 bases). CDR3 length: 15 amino acids. Trimming cost V 5 bases and J 0 bases, with 13 bases left between them. CDR1 is MNHNY, CDR2 SVGAGI, per germline (reference sequence). The CDR3 reads CASSTGAVMNTEAFF. CDR3 nucleotides: TGTGCCAGCAGTACCGGGGCAGTCATGAACACTGAAGCTTTCTTT.

This chain links TRBV11-2 with TRBJ1-2, with D unclear. The CDR3 consists of 15 residues. The germline V gene encodes CDR1 SGHAT and CDR2 FQNNGV. The ends were cut back, 6 bases at V and 1 base at J, with 15 bases in the middle. The CDR3 DNA reads as TGTGCCAGCAGGGAACTGGGAGAAAGTAACTATGGCTACACCTTC. This translates into CASRELGESNYGYTF.

The chain links TRBV11-2 to TRBJ2-1, with D possibly being TRBD2 (5 bases). V dropped 5 bases and J dropped 12 bases, with 23 bases sitting between them. The CDR3 consists of 15 residues. The germline V gene has CDR1 SGHAT and CDR2 FQNNGV. The CDR3 loop reads CASSRGPRPSSGQFF. DNA for the CDR3: TGTGCCAGCAGCCGCGGGCCCCGTCCCTCAAGTGGGCAGTTCTTC.

This chain connects TRBV7-6 to TRBJ2-6; TRBD1 or TRBD2 may be the D gene (5 bases each). V lost 5 bases and J 0 bases, leaving 11 bases between the germline ends. The CDR3 contains 16 residues. CDR1 and CDR2 from the germline V gene are SGHVS and FNYEAQ. The CDR3 region has the DNA TGTGCCAGCAGCCCGGGACGGGGCTCTGGGGCCAACGTCCTGACTTTC. It encodes CASSPGRGSGANVLTF.

This clone was counted only a few times. The CDR3 loop is CASSIQGPSYNEQFF. CDR3 nucleotide sequence: TGTGCCAGTAGTATACAGGGCCCATCCTACAATGAGCAGTTCTTC. This chain uses TRBV19 with TRBJ2-1; possible D gene TRBD1, 5 bases. The V and J ends lost 2 bases and 1 base respectively, with 9 bases between them. Germline lookup yields CDR1 LNHDA and CDR2 SQIVND (reference sequence). This CDR3 has 15 amino acids.

The J gene is TRBJ2-3, the V gene TRBV7-3; 8 bases are a match to TRBD2. The trim removed 3 bases at V and 2 bases at J, leaving 4 bases unmatched. Germline V gives CDR1 SGHTA, CDR2 FQGTGA. The CDR3 contains 15 residues. The CDR3 loop reads CASSLASGYTDTQYF. The CDR3 nucleotides are TGTGCCAGCAGCTTGGCTAGCGGGTACACAGATACGCAGTATTTT.

The chain uses TRBV5-1 and TRBJ1-4; a weak D match, TRBD1 (6 bases). Germline loops: CDR1 SGHRS, CDR2 YFSETQ. The CDR3 sequence is 15 residues long. The V and J ends lost 4 bases and 1 base respectively, with 11 bases between them. The CDR3 bases are TGCGCCAGCAGCCCGGGGGCGTTAACTAATGAAAAACTGTTTTTT. Translation: CASSPGALTNEKLFF.